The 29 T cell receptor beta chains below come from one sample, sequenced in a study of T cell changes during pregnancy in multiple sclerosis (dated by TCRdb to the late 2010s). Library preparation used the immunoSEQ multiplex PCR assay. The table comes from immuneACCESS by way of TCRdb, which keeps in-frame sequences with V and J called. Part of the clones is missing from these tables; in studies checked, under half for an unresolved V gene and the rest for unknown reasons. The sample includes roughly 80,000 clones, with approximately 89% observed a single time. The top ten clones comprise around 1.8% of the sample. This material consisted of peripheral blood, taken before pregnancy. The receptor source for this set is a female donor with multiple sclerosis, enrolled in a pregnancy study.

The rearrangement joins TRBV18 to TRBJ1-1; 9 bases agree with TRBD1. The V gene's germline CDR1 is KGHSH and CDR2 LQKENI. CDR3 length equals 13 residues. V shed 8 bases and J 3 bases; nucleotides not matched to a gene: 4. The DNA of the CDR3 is TGTGCCAGCGGACAGGGGAAGGACACTGAAGCTTTCTTT. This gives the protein CASGQGKDTEAFF.

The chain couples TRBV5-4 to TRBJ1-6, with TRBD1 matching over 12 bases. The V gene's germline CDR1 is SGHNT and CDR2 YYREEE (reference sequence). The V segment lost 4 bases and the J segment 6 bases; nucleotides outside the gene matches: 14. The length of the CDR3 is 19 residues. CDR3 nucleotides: TGTGCCAGCAGCCCAACCCTCAGGGACAGGGGGCGAGGTAATTCACCCCTCCACTTT. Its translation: CASSPTLRDRGRGNSPLHF.

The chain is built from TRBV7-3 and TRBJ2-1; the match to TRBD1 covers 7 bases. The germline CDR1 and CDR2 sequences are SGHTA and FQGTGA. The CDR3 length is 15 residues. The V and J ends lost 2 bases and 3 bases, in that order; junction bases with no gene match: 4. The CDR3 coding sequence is TGTGCCAGCAGCTTAGCGTACAGGGGCTACAATGAGCAGTTCTTC. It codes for CASSLAYRGYNEQFF.

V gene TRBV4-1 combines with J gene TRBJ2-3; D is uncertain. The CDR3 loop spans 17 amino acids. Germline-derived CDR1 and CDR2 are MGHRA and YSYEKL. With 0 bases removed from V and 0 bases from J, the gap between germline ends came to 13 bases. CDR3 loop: CASSQDEEYSSTDTQYF. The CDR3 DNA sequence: TGCGCCAGCAGCCAAGATGAGGAGTATAGTAGCACAGATACGCAGTATTTT.

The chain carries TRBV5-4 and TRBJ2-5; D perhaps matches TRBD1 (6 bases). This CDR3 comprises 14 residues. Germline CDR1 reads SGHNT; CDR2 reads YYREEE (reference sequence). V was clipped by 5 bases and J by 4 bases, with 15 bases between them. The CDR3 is CASRPTRGGETQYF. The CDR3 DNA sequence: TGTGCCAGCAGGCCTACTAGAGGGGGAGAGACCCAGTACTTC.

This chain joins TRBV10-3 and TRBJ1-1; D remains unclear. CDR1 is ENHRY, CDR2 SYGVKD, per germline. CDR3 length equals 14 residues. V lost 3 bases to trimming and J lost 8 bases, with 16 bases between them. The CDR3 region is CAISDSGLNAEAFF. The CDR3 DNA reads TGTGCCATCAGTGATAGTGGACTTAACGCAGAAGCTTTCTTT.

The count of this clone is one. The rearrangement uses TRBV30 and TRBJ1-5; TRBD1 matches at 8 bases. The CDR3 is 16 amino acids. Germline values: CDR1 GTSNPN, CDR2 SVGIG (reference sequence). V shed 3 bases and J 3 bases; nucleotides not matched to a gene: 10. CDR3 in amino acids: CAWRRQGTGFNQPQHF. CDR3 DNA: TGTGCCTGGAGAAGACAGGGGACGGGATTCAATCAGCCCCAGCATTTT.

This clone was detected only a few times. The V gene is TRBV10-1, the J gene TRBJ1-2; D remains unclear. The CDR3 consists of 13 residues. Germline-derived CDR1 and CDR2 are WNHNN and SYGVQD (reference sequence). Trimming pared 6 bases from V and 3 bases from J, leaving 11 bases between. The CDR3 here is CASSPDTYYGYTF. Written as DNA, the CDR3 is TGCGCCAGCAGCCCCGACACCTACTATGGCTACACCTTC.

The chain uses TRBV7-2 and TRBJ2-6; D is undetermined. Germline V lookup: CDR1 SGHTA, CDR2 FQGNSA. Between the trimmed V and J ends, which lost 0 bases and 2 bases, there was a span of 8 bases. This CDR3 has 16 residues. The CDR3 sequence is CASSLAVQAGANVLTF. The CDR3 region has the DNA TGTGCCAGCAGCTTAGCTGTGCAGGCTGGGGCCAACGTCCTGACTTTC.

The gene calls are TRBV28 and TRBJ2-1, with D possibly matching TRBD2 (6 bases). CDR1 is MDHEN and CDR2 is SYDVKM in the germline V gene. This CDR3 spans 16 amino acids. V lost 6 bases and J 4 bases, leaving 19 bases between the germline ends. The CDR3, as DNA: TGTGCCAGCAGCTCCCCGGAGGGACTCCTATACAATGAGCAGTTCTTC. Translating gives CASSSPEGLLYNEQFF.

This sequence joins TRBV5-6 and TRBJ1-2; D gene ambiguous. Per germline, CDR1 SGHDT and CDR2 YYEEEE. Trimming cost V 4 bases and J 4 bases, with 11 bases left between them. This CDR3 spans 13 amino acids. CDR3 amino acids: CASSPRGGYGYTF. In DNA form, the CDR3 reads TGTGCCAGCAGCCCCCGGGGAGGCTATGGCTACACCTTC.

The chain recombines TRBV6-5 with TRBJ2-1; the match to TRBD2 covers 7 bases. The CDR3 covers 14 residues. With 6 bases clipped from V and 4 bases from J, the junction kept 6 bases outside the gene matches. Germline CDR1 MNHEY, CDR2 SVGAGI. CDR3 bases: TGTGCCAGCAGCGGGACTATCCATTACAATGAGCAGTTCTTC. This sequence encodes CASSGTIHYNEQFF.

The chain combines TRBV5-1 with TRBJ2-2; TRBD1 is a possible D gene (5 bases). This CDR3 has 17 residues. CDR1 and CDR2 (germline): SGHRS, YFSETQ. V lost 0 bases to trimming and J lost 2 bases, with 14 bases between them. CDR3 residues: CASSLGPQTDNTGELFF. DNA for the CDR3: TGCGCCAGCAGCTTGGGACCACAGACAGACAACACCGGGGAGCTGTTTTTT.

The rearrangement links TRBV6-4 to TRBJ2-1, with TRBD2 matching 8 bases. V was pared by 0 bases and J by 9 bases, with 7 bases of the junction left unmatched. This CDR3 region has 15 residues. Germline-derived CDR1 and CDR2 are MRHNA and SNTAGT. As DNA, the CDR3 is TGTGCCAGCAGTGACTCCGCCGGGGGGGCCGCTGAGCAGTTCTTC. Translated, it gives CASSDSAGGAAEQFF.

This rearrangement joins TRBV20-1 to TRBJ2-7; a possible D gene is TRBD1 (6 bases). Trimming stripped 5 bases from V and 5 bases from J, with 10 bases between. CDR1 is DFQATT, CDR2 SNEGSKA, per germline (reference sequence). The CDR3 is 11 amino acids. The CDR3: CSAGGPDEQYF. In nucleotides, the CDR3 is TGCAGTGCTGGGGGCCCCGACGAGCAGTACTTC.

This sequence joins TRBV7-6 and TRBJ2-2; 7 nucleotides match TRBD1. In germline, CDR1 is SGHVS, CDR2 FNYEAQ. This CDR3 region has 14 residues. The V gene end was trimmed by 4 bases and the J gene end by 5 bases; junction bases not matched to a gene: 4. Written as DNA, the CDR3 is TGTGCCAGCAGCTACCAACAGGGGACCGGGGAGCTGTTTTTT. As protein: CASSYQQGTGELFF.

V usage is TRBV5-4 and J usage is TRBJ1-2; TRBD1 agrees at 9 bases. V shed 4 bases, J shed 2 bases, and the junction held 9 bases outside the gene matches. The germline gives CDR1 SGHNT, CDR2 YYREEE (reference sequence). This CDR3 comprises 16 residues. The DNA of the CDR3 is TGTGCCAGCAGCACAACCGGGACAGGGTCCAACTATGGCTACACCTTC. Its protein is CASSTTGTGSNYGYTF.

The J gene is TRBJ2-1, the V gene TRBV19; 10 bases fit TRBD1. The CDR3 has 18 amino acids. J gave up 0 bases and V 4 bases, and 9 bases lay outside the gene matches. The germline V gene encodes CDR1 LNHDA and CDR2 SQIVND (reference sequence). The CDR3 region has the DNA TGTGCCAGTAGTAGGGGACAGGGGTCCTCGTACTCCTACAATGAGCAGTTCTTC. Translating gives CASSRGQGSSYSYNEQFF.

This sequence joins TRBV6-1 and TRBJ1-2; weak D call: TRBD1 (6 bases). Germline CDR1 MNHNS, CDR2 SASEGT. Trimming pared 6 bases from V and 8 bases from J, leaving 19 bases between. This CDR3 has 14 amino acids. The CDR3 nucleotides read TGTGCCAGCAGCCCTTATGAACAGGGAGAAGGCTACACCTTC. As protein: CASSPYEQGEGYTF.

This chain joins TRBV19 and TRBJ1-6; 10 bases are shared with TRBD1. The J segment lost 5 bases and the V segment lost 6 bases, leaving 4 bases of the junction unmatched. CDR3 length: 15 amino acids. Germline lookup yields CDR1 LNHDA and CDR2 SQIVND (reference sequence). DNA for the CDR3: TGTGCCAGTAGGGCGGGACAGGGGAATAATTCACCCCTCCACTTT. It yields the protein CASRAGQGNNSPLHF.

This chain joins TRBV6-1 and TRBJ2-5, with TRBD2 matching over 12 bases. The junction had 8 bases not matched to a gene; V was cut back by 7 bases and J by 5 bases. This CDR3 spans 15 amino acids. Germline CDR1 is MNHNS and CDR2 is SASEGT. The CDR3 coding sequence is TGTGCCAGCACCCACCTAGCGGGGGGGCCGGAGACCCAGTACTTC. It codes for CASTHLAGGPETQYF.

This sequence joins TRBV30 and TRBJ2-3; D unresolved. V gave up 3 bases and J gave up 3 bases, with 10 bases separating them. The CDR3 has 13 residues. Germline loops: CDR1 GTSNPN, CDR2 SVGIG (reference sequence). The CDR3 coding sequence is TGTGCCTGGAGCCACGCCGGGACAGATACGCAGTATTTT. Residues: CAWSHAGTDTQYF.

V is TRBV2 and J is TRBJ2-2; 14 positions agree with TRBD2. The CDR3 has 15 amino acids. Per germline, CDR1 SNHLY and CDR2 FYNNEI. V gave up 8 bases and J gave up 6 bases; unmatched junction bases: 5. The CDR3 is CASAWGLAGAGELFF. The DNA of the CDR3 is TGTGCCAGCGCCTGGGGACTAGCGGGGGCCGGGGAGCTGTTTTTT.

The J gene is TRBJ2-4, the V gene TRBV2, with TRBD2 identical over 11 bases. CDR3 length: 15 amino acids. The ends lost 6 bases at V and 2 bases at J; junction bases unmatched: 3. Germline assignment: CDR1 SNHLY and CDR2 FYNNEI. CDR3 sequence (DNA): TGTGCCAGCAGGGTAGCGGGGGGGCCCAAAAACATTCAGTACTTC. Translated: CASRVAGGPKNIQYF.

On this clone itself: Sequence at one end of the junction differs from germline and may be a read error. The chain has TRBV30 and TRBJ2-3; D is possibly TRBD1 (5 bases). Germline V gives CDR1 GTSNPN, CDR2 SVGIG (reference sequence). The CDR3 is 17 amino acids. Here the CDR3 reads CAWSITRQIPGTVTQYF. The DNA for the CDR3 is TGTGCCTGGAGTATAACCCGACAGATACCTGGCACAGTTACGCAGTATTTT.

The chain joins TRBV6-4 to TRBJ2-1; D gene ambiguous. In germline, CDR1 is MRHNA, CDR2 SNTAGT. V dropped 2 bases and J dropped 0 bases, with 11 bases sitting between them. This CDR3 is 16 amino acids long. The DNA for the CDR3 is TGTGCCAGCAGTGACGAGCTTGATTACTCCTACAATGAGCAGTTCTTC. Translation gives CASSDELDYSYNEQFF.

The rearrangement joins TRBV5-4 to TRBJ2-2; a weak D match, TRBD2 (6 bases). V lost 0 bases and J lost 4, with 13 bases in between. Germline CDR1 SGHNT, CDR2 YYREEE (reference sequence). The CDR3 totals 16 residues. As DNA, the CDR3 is TGTGCCAGCAGCTTGGCGCGACTAGTAGGCACCGGGGAGCTGTTTTTT. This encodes CASSLARLVGTGELFF.

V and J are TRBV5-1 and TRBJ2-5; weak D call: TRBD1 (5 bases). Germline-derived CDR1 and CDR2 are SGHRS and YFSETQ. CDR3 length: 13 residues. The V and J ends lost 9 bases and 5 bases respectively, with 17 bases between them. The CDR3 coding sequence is TGCGCCACCTCACCCAGGGCCGGGGAGACCCAGTACTTC. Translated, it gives CATSPRAGETQYF.

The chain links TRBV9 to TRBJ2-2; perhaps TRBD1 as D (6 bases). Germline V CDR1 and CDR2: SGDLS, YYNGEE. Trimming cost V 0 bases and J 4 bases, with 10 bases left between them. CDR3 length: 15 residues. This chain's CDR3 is CASSVATGLTGELFF. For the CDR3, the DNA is TGTGCCAGCAGCGTAGCGACAGGACTCACCGGGGAGCTGTTTTTT.